This TCR beta chain was identified during a study of blood T cell repertoires in COVID-19. Across the study: Acute and convalescent COVID-19 samples came from the United States, Italy and Spain. The analysed material was cDNA or gDNA that came from T cells, B-cell-depleted T cells, or PBMCs.

The germline V gene encodes CDR1 SGHDT and CDR2 YYEEEE. Germline trimming cut 7 bases from V and 8 bases from J; bases unmatched to any gene: 0. This CDR3 is 12 amino acids long. In the study's own analysis: Nucleated cell number was recorded as an estimate derived from reference gene primer amplification. Profiled with immunoSEQ multiplex PCR; TCRdb holds only in-frame clones, not every one. For V, J and clone size, that table is used; D and trimming come from the DNA. The table has fewer than 300,000 clones, about 87% seen once. This clone was counted between two and nine times. The V gene is TRBV5-6, the J gene TRBJ1-6, with 10 nucleotides matching TRBD1. The sequencing input was peripheral blood. The clonotype comes from a human donor in a cohort sampled during active COVID-19. This CDR3 reads CASGTGDSPLHF. DNA for the CDR3: TGTGCCAGCGGGACAGGGGATTCACCCCTCCACTTT.